Below, 28 T cell receptor beta chains from the same sample are listed, as sequenced in a study of blood T cells in healthy people across ages. Together with a sample-barcoded 5' primer, a J-beta primer mix was included in a second PCR lasting roughly 6 to 12 cycles. TCRdb redid the calling of the 5' RACE reads with MiXCR, one entry per CDR3 protein. The sample lists 1.5 million to 2 million distinct CDR3 sequences, over 25% occurring once. The sequenced sample was blood. The origin of the receptors is a woman aged 25 to 39 in good health.

The V call is TRBV7-2, the J call TRBJ1-5, with D possibly TRBD1 on 5 matching bases. The CDR3 runs to 18 residues. V shed 6 bases and J shed 0 bases, with 21 bases lying between them. The germline V gene encodes CDR1 SGHTA and CDR2 FQGNSA. The CDR3 region has the DNA TGTGCCAGCAGGGGACTCGGGACCCGTATTTATAGCAATCAGCCCCAGCATTTT. This gives the protein CASRGLGTRIYSNQPQHF.

On this clonotype itself: At one boundary the junction diverges from the germline segment, which might be a read error. V is TRBV7-2 and J is TRBJ2-7; the D gene is possibly TRBD2 (7 bases). The CDR3 extends over 18 amino acids. Germline V lookup: CDR1 SGHTA, CDR2 FQGNSA. The CDR3 sequence is CACSLGGAKPGRPYEQYF. In nucleotides, the CDR3 is TGTGCCTGCAGCTTGGGGGGGGCGAAGCCTGGACGCCCTTACGAGCAGTACTTC.

The chain has TRBV3-1 and TRBJ1-5; D is unresolved. Germline V CDR1 and CDR2: LGHDT, YNNKEL (reference sequence). V lost 4 bases and J 2 bases, leaving 15 bases between the germline ends. CDR3 length: 16 amino acids. Here the CDR3 reads CASSPYANGGNQPQHF. CDR3 coding DNA: TGTGCCAGCAGCCCCTATGCGAACGGGGGCAATCAGCCCCAGCATTTT.

This clonotype has ten or more counts. A junction boundary mismatches the germline segment, possibly from a read error. J is TRBJ2-7 and V is TRBV5-1; unclear D gene. The germline gives CDR1 SGHRS, CDR2 YFSETQ. The CDR3 totals 12 residues. CDR3 bases: TGTGCCAGCAGTTTAGAAGCAGGCGAGCAGTACTTC. Residues: CASSLEAGEQYF.

About this clonotype itself: One end of the junction varies from germline; a read error may be responsible. The rearrangement joins TRBV7-2 to TRBJ2-1; D remains unclear. The CDR3 is 12 amino acids. CDR1 is SGHTA and CDR2 is FQGNSA in the germline V gene. CDR3 region: CVSSFRGGGQFF. The CDR3 DNA is TGTGTCAGCAGCTTCCGAGGTGGCGGGCAGTTCTTC.

The J gene is TRBJ1-2, the V gene TRBV30, with D maybe TRBD1 (6 bases). Germline V gene lookup returns CDR1 GTSNPN and CDR2 SVGIG (reference sequence). V was clipped by 2 bases and J by 6 bases, with 13 bases between them. The CDR3 length is 13 residues. The CDR3 here is CAWSLVAGDGYTF. DNA of the CDR3: TGTGCCTGGAGTTTAGTGGCAGGGGATGGCTACACCTTC.

The chain employs TRBV9 and TRBJ1-5; TRBD1 aligns across 8 bases. Per germline, CDR1 SGDLS and CDR2 YYNGEE. V was clipped by 4 bases and J by 6 bases; unmatched bases: 12. The CDR3 length is 16 residues. DNA of the CDR3: TGTGCCAGCAGCCCGGACAGGGATTCATGGGGTCAGCCCCAGCATTTT. It encodes CASSPDRDSWGQPQHF.

The V and J genes are TRBV6-2 or TRBV6-3 and TRBJ1-5; tentatively, D is TRBD1 (5 bases). The CDR3 covers 13 residues. Trimming removed 7 bases at V and 1 base at J, with 8 bases between. CDR1 MNHEY and CDR2 SVGEGT come from the germline V gene. CDR3 DNA sequence: TGTGCCAGCACGGGGCGGAGCAATCAGCCCCAGCATTTT. Amino acids: CASTGRSNQPQHF.

A few counts support this clonotype. A junction boundary mismatches the germline segment, possibly from a read error. The V gene is TRBV6-5, the J gene TRBJ2-7, with D uncertain. CDR1 and CDR2 from the germline V gene are MNHEY and SVGAGI. This CDR3 contains 11 residues. This CDR3 is CAGSYSSEQYF. In DNA, the CDR3 is TGTGCCGGCAGTTACTCTAGCGAGCAGTACTTC.

This clonotype was observed a single time. Possible read error: a much larger clone is one base away. CDR3 DNA: TGTGCCAGCAGGAGAGGGACGGCGAACACTGAAGCTTCCTTT. Its protein product is CASRRGTANTEASF. The rearrangement uses TRBV6-5 and TRBJ1-1, with D possibly matching TRBD1 (5 bases). The CDR3 loop spans 14 amino acids. The V gene's germline CDR1 is MNHEY and CDR2 SVGAGI.

This clonotype occurred a few times. V gene TRBV6-1 combines with J gene TRBJ1-2, with D maybe TRBD1 (5 bases). With 3 bases removed from V and 6 bases from J, the gap between germline ends came to 11 bases. The CDR3 is 13 amino acids. The germline gives CDR1 MNHNS, CDR2 SASEGT. The CDR3 reads CASSEVGGNGYTF. In DNA, the CDR3 is TGTGCCAGCAGTGAGGTGGGGGGAAATGGCTACACCTTC.

This clonotype showed up many times. Here the CDR3 DNA reads TGTGCCACCAGTGACACGGGATCGATAAACAAGCAGTACTTC. Translated, it gives CATSDTGSINKQYF. V usage is TRBV24-1 and J usage is TRBJ2-5, with D possibly TRBD2 on 5 matching bases. With 4 bases removed from V and 11 bases from J, the gap between germline ends came to 19 bases. Germline V lookup: CDR1 KGHDR, CDR2 SFDVKD. This CDR3 region has 14 residues.

The rearrangement uses TRBV7-2 and TRBJ1-6; D unresolved. V lost 5 bases, J lost 8 bases, and 10 bases lay in between. This CDR3 contains 13 residues. Germline CDR1 reads SGHTA; CDR2 reads FQGNSA. This chain's CDR3 is CASSQDGYSPLHF. CDR3 nucleotides: TGTGCCAGCAGCCAGGACGGTTATTCACCCCTCCACTTT. Complete variable domain (other parts from reference TRBV7-2 and TRBJ1-6): GAGVSQSPSNKVTEKGKDVELRCDPISGHTALYWYRQSLGQGLEFLIYFQGNSAPDKSGLPSDRFSAERTGGSVSTLTIQRTQQEDSAVYLCASSQDGYSPLHFGNGTRLTVT.

The table lists this clonotype with a few counts. The CDR3 protein is CASSPRVGGLDYNEQFF. The CDR3, as DNA: TGTGCCAGCAGCCCTAGGGTTGGAGGACTAGACTACAATGAGCAGTTCTTC. The V and J genes are TRBV14 and TRBJ2-1, with 7 bases fitting TRBD2. In germline, CDR1 is SGHDN, CDR2 FVKESK. The CDR3 loop spans 17 amino acids. V shed 4 bases, J shed 3 bases, and the junction held 12 bases outside the gene matches.

This clonotype has more than one count but fewer than ten. The rearrangement links TRBV7-2 to TRBJ1-1; 8 bases map to TRBD1. J was trimmed by 3 bases and V by 3 bases; bases with no gene match: 9. The germline gives CDR1 SGHTA, CDR2 FQGNSA. CDR3 length equals 16 residues. The CDR3: CASSFQQGGLDTEAFF. The CDR3 region has the DNA TGTGCCAGCAGCTTCCAACAGGGGGGACTTGACACTGAAGCTTTCTTT.

This clonotype came up a few times. This sequence joins TRBV29-1 and TRBJ2-5; D remains ambiguous. The CDR3 has 12 amino acids. CDR1 SQVTM and CDR2 ANQGSEA come from the germline V gene. Trimming left V 7 bases short and J 10 bases short, with 19 bases between. The CDR3 nucleotides are TGCAGCGGTGGGCGGAGATCATTGGGCCAGTACTTC. Protein sequence: CSGGRRSLGQYF.

This clonotype was recorded a few times. This may stem from a read error, because a much larger clone lies one nucleotide away. The chain couples TRBV10-2 to TRBJ2-7; perhaps TRBD2 as D (5 bases). The V gene's germline CDR1 is WSHSY and CDR2 SAAADI. Trimming cost V 7 bases and J 2 bases, with 12 bases left between them. The CDR3 is 13 amino acids. Here the CDR3 reads CASTDGSPYEQYF. The CDR3 region has the DNA TGCGCCAGCACGGATGGGAGCCCCTACGAGCAGTACTTC.

The chain combines TRBV10-3 with TRBJ1-2; TRBD1 agrees at 8 bases. The CDR3 spans 15 residues. Germline loops: CDR1 ENHRY, CDR2 SYGVKD. The J segment lost 8 bases and the V segment lost 4 bases, leaving 12 bases of the junction unmatched. In DNA form, the CDR3 reads TGTGCCATCAGTGGGATCAATCCGACAGGGGACGGCTACACCTTC. This translates into CAISGINPTGDGYTF.

This rearrangement joins TRBV6-5 to TRBJ2-3, with a possible D match to TRBD1 (8 bases). CDR3 size: 15 residues. Per germline, CDR1 MNHEY and CDR2 SVGAGI. Deletions cut 8 bases from V and 5 bases from J, with 20 bases between. The chain's CDR3 is CASGKTGASGDTQYF. The CDR3 region has the DNA TGTGCCAGCGGTAAGACAGGGGCTAGCGGAGATACGCAGTATTTT.

V gene TRBV20-1 combines with J gene TRBJ2-7, with 8 nucleotides matching TRBD1. Germline V lookup: CDR1 DFQATT, CDR2 SNEGSKA (reference sequence). Trimming took 4 bases from V and 5 from J; bases not matched to a gene: 4. The CDR3 has 12 amino acids. The CDR3, as DNA: TGCAGTGCTATAGACAGGGGAGACGAGCAGTACTTC. This encodes CSAIDRGDEQYF.

Worth noting for this clonotype: At one of its ends the junction is not consistent with the germline gene, which may arise from a read error. This chain uses TRBV19 with TRBJ1-2; 12 bases align to TRBD1. CDR1 is LNHDA, CDR2 SQIVND, per germline (reference sequence). The CDR3 has 17 residues. This chain's CDR3 is CASSPRTGQGAAGGYTF. The CDR3 DNA reads TGTGCCAGTAGTCCACGTACGGGACAGGGGGCAGCTGGTGGCTACACTTTC.

The gene calls are TRBV29-1 and TRBJ1-6; 7 bases align to TRBD1. This CDR3 spans 14 amino acids. Losses at the gene ends were 5 bases for V and 10 bases for J; bases not matched to a gene: 11. Germline loops: CDR1 SQVTM, CDR2 ANQGSEA. In nucleotides, the CDR3 is TGCAGCGTTCGGACAGGTGGGGAGGTGTCACCCCTCCACTTT. Residues: CSVRTGGEVSPLHF.

V usage is TRBV7-2 and J usage is TRBJ2-3, with 9 bases aligning to TRBD2. The V segment lost 4 bases and the J segment 5 bases; nucleotides outside the gene matches: 10. This CDR3 region has 16 residues. Germline values: CDR1 SGHTA, CDR2 FQGNSA. The CDR3, as DNA: TGTGCCAGCAGCTCCCAGGGCGGGAGGGCCAGAGATACGCAGTATTTT. Protein product: CASSSQGGRARDTQYF. The full variable domain, completed using reference TRBV7-2 and TRBJ2-3, is GAGVSQSPSNKVTEKGKDVELRCDPISGHTALYWYRQSLGQGLEFLIYFQGNSAPDKSGLPSDRFSAERTGGSVSTLTIQRTQQEDSAVYLCASSSQGGRARDTQYFGPGTRLTVL.

This clonotype was found a few times. The junction departs from the called germline gene at one end, perhaps through a read error. V and J are TRBV12-3 or TRBV12-4 and TRBJ2-1; D possibly corresponds to TRBD1 (5 bases). The CDR3 has 14 residues. CDR3 sequence: CTSNLRGFYNEQFF. The CDR3 DNA is TGTACCAGCAATCTTAGGGGATTCTACAATGAGCAGTTCTTC.

Here the CDR3 reads CASSYSKRTNTEAFF. The CDR3 nucleotides read TGTGCCAGCAGTTACTCGAAGAGGACGAACACTGAAGCTTTCTTT. This chain connects TRBV6-5 to TRBJ1-1; D is undetermined. V was trimmed by 0 bases and J by 1 base, leaving 9 bases between them. CDR3 length equals 15 residues. Germline V gives CDR1 MNHEY, CDR2 SVGAGI.

This clonotype appeared many times. This rearrangement joins TRBV5-1 to TRBJ2-1; D uncertain. The germline V gene encodes CDR1 SGHRS and CDR2 YFSETQ. Trimming pared 0 bases from V and 2 bases from J, leaving 6 bases between. The CDR3 contains 14 residues. CDR3 protein: CASSLVAAYNEQFF. CDR3 bases: TGCGCCAGCAGCTTGGTCGCAGCCTACAATGAGCAGTTCTTC.

This clonotype has more than one count but fewer than ten. J is TRBJ2-5 and V is TRBV6-5, with 13 bases aligning to TRBD2. Germline V CDR1 and CDR2: MNHEY, SVGAGI. The J segment lost 6 bases and the V segment lost 7 bases, leaving 8 bases of the junction unmatched. CDR3 length equals 15 residues. The CDR3 loop reads CASKGLAGWSQTQYF. In nucleotides, the CDR3 is TGTGCCAGCAAGGGACTAGCGGGGTGGTCCCAGACCCAGTACTTC.

The chain combines TRBV7-8 with TRBJ1-1; D unresolved. V lost 1 base and J 10 bases, leaving 10 bases between the germline ends. The CDR3 loop spans 12 amino acids. Germline CDR1 is SGHVS and CDR2 is FQNEAQ. CDR3 in DNA: TGTGCCAGCAGCTTAGGCAGGCATGCAGCTTTCTTT. Protein product: CASSLGRHAAFF. The whole variable domain, remainder taken from reference TRBV7-8 and TRBJ1-1, is GAGVSQSPRYKVAKRGQDVALRCDPISGHVSLFWYQQALGQGPEFLTYFQNEAQLDKSGLPSDRFFAERPEGSVSTLKIQRTQQEDSAVYLCASSLGRHAAFFGQGTRLTVV.